The source of this TCR beta chain is a study of T cells in Graves' hyperthyroidism and ophthalmopathy. Study-wide findings and caveats: Blood also carried most thyroid clonotypes expanded above 0.001. A model of 13 V-J pairs discriminated ophthalmopathy from stable hyperthyroidism.

The germline V and J ends were trimmed by 0 bases and 5 bases, with 19 bases remaining between them. From germline, CDR1 is DFQATT and CDR2 SNEGSKA (reference sequence). The CDR3 consists of 16 residues. At least ten counts were recorded for this clonotype. The target antigen is unknown. TCR beta CDR3 region amplification was performed from RNA transcripts. Primed by the HTBI set, a first-round RT-PCR was run on the TCR CDR3. A single record per CDR3 protein comes from TCRdb applying MiXCR to the multiplex PCR reads. This table holds 330,000 or so distinct CDR3 sequences, 15% to 20% found once. Investigators excluded patients with uncontrolled infection, other autoimmune disease, pregnancy or lactation.

The sample comprised blood. The TCR sequence derives from a woman in her 40s with Graves' ophthalmopathy. The chain employs TRBV20-1 and TRBJ1-1; tentatively, D is TRBD1 (5 bases). The CDR3 here is CSARDGRTYSGTEAFF. The CDR3 DNA sequence: TGCAGTGCTAGAGATGGTCGGACATACTCGGGGACTGAAGCTTTCTTT.